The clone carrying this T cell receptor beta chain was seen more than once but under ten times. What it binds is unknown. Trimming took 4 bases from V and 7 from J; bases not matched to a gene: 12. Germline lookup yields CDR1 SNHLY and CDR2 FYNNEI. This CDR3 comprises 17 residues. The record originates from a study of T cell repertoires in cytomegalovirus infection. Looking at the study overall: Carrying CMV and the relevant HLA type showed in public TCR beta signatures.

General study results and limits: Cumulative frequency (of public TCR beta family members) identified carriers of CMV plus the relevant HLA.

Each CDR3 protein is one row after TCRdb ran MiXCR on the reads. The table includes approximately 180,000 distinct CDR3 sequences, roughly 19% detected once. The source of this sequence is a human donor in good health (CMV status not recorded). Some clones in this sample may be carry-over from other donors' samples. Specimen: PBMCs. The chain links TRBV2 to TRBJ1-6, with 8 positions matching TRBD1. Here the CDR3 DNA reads TGTGCCAGCAGTGGTCACGATGGGACAGGCCTGAATTCACCCCTCCACTTT. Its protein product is CASSGHDGTGLNSPLHF.